This passage covers 25 T cell receptor beta chains from one sample sequenced in a study of blood T cell repertoires in COVID-19 (TCRdb year 2020). Libraries came from the immunoSEQ multiplex PCR assay. The clones in this table, taken by TCRdb from immuneACCESS, are in-frame only. Not every clone is retained; where verified, under half of the shortfall comes from an unresolved V gene, and the cause of the rest is unknown. The sample yields around 140,000 clones; over 70% were counted once. About 10% of the sample is taken by the ten largest. Sequenced material: PBMCs or T cells enriched from blood (not recorded which). The source is a man aged 55-75 years who had recovered from COVID-19.

V is TRBV11-3 and J is TRBJ2-7; tentatively, D is TRBD2 (5 bases). This CDR3 region has 14 residues. Trimming removed 5 bases at V and 7 bases at J, with 18 bases between. CDR1 and CDR2 from the germline V gene are SGHNT and YENEEA. CDR3 coding DNA: TGTGCCAGCAGCCCCCAAGACCCGGGAAGTGAGCAGTACTTC. Translating gives CASSPQDPGSEQYF.

This chain joins TRBV30 and TRBJ1-5, with D perhaps matching TRBD1 (6 bases). The CDR3 is 14 amino acids. Trimming pared 0 bases from V and 3 bases from J, leaving 9 bases between. Germline CDR1 and CDR2: GTSNPN and SVGIG (reference sequence). CDR3 nucleotides: TGTGCCTGGAGTGTACAGGGTCCCAATCAGCCCCAGCATTTT. Translated, it gives CAWSVQGPNQPQHF.

This clone was seen only a few times. The chain employs TRBV18 and TRBJ1-1, with a possible D match to TRBD1 (5 bases). The V end lost 3 bases, the J end lost 5 bases, and 13 bases lay between the germline ends. The CDR3 extends over 14 amino acids. The germline CDR1 and CDR2 sequences are KGHSH and LQKENI. CDR3 DNA: TGTGCCAGCTCACCTCGAGGTGGGGGGACTGAAGCTTTCTTT. Its translation is CASSPRGGGTEAFF.

The chain links TRBV7-9 to TRBJ2-2; D uncertain. The CDR3 spans 16 residues. Germline-derived CDR1 and CDR2 are SEHNR and FQNEAQ (reference sequence). The V end was cut by 3 bases, the J end by 0 bases, with 11 bases between. CDR3 in DNA: TGTGCCAGCAGCTTCTACAGCCTCGCGAACACCGGGGAGCTGTTTTTT. Translating gives CASSFYSLANTGELFF.

The chain employs TRBV7-9 and TRBJ1-4; no reliable D call. Trimming cost V 1 base and J 0 bases, with 3 bases left between them. The CDR3 is 14 amino acids. Germline V gene data show CDR1 as SEHNR and CDR2 as FQNEAQ (reference sequence). The CDR3 nucleotides read TGTGCCAGCAGCTTAGGAGCAACTAATGAAAAACTGTTTTTT. It is translated as CASSLGATNEKLFF.

This chain joins TRBV30 and TRBJ2-7; TRBD1 might be the D (5 bases). The CDR3 contains 13 residues. Germline CDR1 GTSNPN, CDR2 SVGIG (reference sequence). V lost 3 bases to trimming and J lost 6 bases, with 15 bases between them. CDR3 sequence (DNA): TGTGCCTGGAGCGCCTCAGGGTCCGGCGAGCAGTACTTC. The encoded protein is CAWSASGSGEQYF.

This rearrangement joins TRBV30 to TRBJ2-3; TRBD2 agrees at 12 bases. This CDR3 has 15 residues. J gave up 6 bases and V 7 bases, and 11 bases lay outside the gene matches. The germline CDR1 and CDR2 sequences are GTSNPN and SVGIG (reference sequence). The CDR3 sequence is CAFSPSGRALDTQYF. DNA for the CDR3: TGTGCCTTCTCACCTAGCGGGAGGGCCCTTGATACGCAGTATTTT.

This clone was picked up one time. The chain links TRBV4-1 to TRBJ2-7, with 11 bases that match TRBD2. Per germline, CDR1 MGHRA and CDR2 YSYEKL. V trimming: 2 bases; J trimming: 9 bases; junction bases outside the gene matches: 6. CDR3 length: 14 residues. CDR3 sequence (DNA): TGCGCCAGCAGCCAATCTATAGCGGGGGGGCCGCAGTACTTC. It encodes CASSQSIAGGPQYF.

The J gene is TRBJ2-1, the V gene TRBV6-5, with 10 bases aligning to TRBD2. The CDR3 extends over 13 amino acids. The junction had 4 bases not matched to a gene; V was cut back by 10 bases and J by 4 bases. Germline V gives CDR1 MNHEY, CDR2 SVGAGI. This CDR3 reads CATLTSGYNEQFF. CDR3 in DNA: TGTGCCACCCTGACTAGCGGGTACAATGAGCAGTTCTTC.

The J gene is TRBJ1-1, the V gene TRBV18, with a weak D call TRBD1 (6 bases). Trimming removed 3 bases from V and 0 bases from J, with 11 bases in between. The germline gives CDR1 KGHSH, CDR2 LQKENI. The CDR3 covers 15 residues. The CDR3 nucleotides read TGTGCCAGCTCACCCGGGACAATTATGAACACTGAAGCTTTCTTT. Residues: CASSPGTIMNTEAFF.

The chain employs TRBV7-9 and TRBJ1-2; TRBD1 agrees at 9 bases. CDR1 and CDR2 from the germline V gene are SEHNR and FQNEAQ (reference sequence). The CDR3 spans 15 residues. Trimming removed 5 bases from V and 3 bases from J; junction bases left unmatched: 7. CDR3 sequence: CASSPSGQGYYGYTF. The DNA of the CDR3 is TGTGCCAGCAGCCCGTCAGGACAGGGGTACTATGGCTACACCTTC.

The chain uses TRBV9 and TRBJ2-5; the D gene is possibly TRBD2 (6 bases). The CDR3 contains 13 residues. V was clipped by 4 bases and J by 7 bases, with 14 bases between them. Germline V gene sequence: CDR1 SGDLS, CDR2 YYNGEE. The CDR3 loop reads CASSPSAEGTQYF. CDR3 DNA sequence: TGTGCCAGCAGCCCCTCCGCGGAGGGGACCCAGTACTTC. Variable domain in full (rest from reference TRBV9 and TRBJ2-5): DSGVTQTPKHLITATGQRVTLRCSPRSGDLSVYWYQQSLDQGLQFLIQYYNGEERAKGNILERFSAQQFPDLHSELNLSSLELGDSALYFCASSPSAEGTQYFGPGTRLLVL.

To note about this clone: At the DNA level, this CDR3 is encoded by other sequences in the same sample as well. The chain links TRBV6-1 to TRBJ2-1; tentative D call: TRBD2 (7 bases). The V gene lost 3 bases and the J gene lost 2 bases, with 8 bases spanning the gap. From germline, CDR1 is MNHNS and CDR2 SASEGT. The CDR3 extends over 14 amino acids. CDR3 nucleotide sequence: TGTGCCAGCAGTGAGCGGGGGCCCTACAATGAGCAGTTCTTC. It encodes CASSERGPYNEQFF.

The chain employs TRBV7-8 and TRBJ1-1, with 7 bases fitting TRBD1. The CDR3 runs 13 residues. Per germline, CDR1 SGHVS and CDR2 FQNEAQ. Germline trimming cut 5 bases from V and 6 bases from J; bases unmatched to any gene: 6. For the CDR3, the DNA is TGTGCCAGCAGCCCACAGGGGTTTGCTGAAGCTTTCTTT. Protein: CASSPQGFAEAFF. The full variable domain, its missing parts supplied by reference TRBV7-8 and TRBJ1-1, is GAGVSQSPRYKVAKRGQDVALRCDPISGHVSLFWYQQALGQGPEFLTYFQNEAQLDKSGLPSDRFFAERPEGSVSTLKIQRTQQEDSAVYLCASSPQGFAEAFFGQGTRLTVV.

CDR3 residues: CASSLVVRSDGYTF. CDR3 sequence (DNA): TGCGCCAGCAGCTTGGTAGTCAGAAGCGATGGCTACACCTTC. This sequence joins TRBV5-1 and TRBJ1-2; no reliable D call. With 0 bases removed from V and 6 bases from J, the gap between germline ends came to 12 bases. This CDR3 spans 14 amino acids. Germline CDR1 and CDR2: SGHRS and YFSETQ. Together with reference TRBV5-1 and TRBJ1-2, the CDR3 gives the full variable domain: KAGVTQTPRYLIKTRGQQVTLSCSPISGHRSVSWYQQTPGQGLQFLFEYFSETQRNKGNFPGRFSGRQFSNSRSEMNVSTLELGDSALYLCASSLVVRSDGYTFGSGTRLTVV.

V gene TRBV6-6 combines with J gene TRBJ1-2, with D uncertain. This CDR3 spans 13 amino acids. Trimming took off 4 bases at V and 6 bases at J, with 12 bases between the two ends. Germline assignment: CDR1 MNHNY and CDR2 SVGAGI (reference sequence). For the CDR3, the DNA is TGTGCCAGCAGTTCCGACACCAGCCATGGCTACACCTTC. Translating it yields CASSSDTSHGYTF.

The rearrangement uses TRBV18 and TRBJ2-7, with TRBD2 matching 8 bases. The junction had 3 bases not matched to a gene; V was cut back by 1 base and J by 4 bases. The CDR3 runs to 14 residues. Germline loops: CDR1 KGHSH, CDR2 LQKENI. The CDR3, as DNA: TGTGCCAGCTCACCACAGCGGGGGCTATACGAGCAGTACTTC. Protein product: CASSPQRGLYEQYF.

The chain is built from TRBV28 and TRBJ2-5, with 8 bases that match TRBD2. V lost 3 bases to trimming and J lost 3 bases; unmatched junction nucleotides: 9. The length of the CDR3 is 16 residues. CDR1 and CDR2 (germline): MDHEN, SYDVKM. The CDR3 loop is CASSFRAGAREETQYF. CDR3 DNA sequence: TGTGCCAGCAGTTTTCGAGCGGGGGCCAGGGAAGAGACCCAGTACTTC.

V usage is TRBV9 and J usage is TRBJ2-1; TRBD1 aligns across 8 bases. J gave up 7 bases and V 0 bases, and 6 bases lay outside the gene matches. The CDR3 covers 15 residues. Germline CDR1 reads SGDLS; CDR2 reads YYNGEE. CDR3 DNA: TGTGCCAGCAGCGTAGCGGCAGGGGGCCAAAATGAGCAGTTCTTC. This sequence encodes CASSVAAGGQNEQFF.

The CDR3 region is CSVEWLYGYTF. The CDR3 nucleotides read TGCAGCGTTGAATGGCTGTATGGCTACACCTTC. This sequence joins TRBV29-1 and TRBJ1-2; D unclear. Germline assignment: CDR1 SQVTM and CDR2 ANQGSEA. V was cut by 2 bases and J by 5 bases, with 6 bases left in between. The CDR3 consists of 11 residues.

The chain carries TRBV5-8 and TRBJ1-6; 11 bases are shared with TRBD1. Trimming took 4 bases from V and 10 from J; bases not matched to a gene: 4. The CDR3 spans 14 residues. Germline values: CDR1 SGHTS, CDR2 YDEGEE. The DNA for the CDR3 is TGTGCCAGCAGCCTGGGACAGGGGGTGTCACCCCTCCACTTT. It translates to CASSLGQGVSPLHF. The entire variable domain, with the rest obtained from reference TRBV5-8 and TRBJ1-6, is as follows: EAGVTQSPTHLIKTRGQQATLRCSPISGHTSVYWYQQALGLGLQFLLWYDEGEERNRGNFPPRFSGRQFPNYSSELNVNALELEDSALYLCASSLGQGVSPLHFGNGTRLTVT.

This CDR3 is CASSPGGRTSGRNTGELFF. CDR3 sequence (DNA): TGTGCCAGCAGCCCAGGCGGTAGGACTAGCGGGAGGAACACCGGGGAGCTGTTTTTT. The gene calls are TRBV7-8 and TRBJ2-2, with 13 nucleotides matching TRBD2. Germline-derived CDR1 and CDR2 are SGHVS and FQNEAQ. This CDR3 contains 19 residues. V shed 5 bases and J 1 base; nucleotides not matched to a gene: 10.

This clone occurred a few times. The rearrangement links TRBV18 to TRBJ2-1; 10 bases fit TRBD2. The germline gives CDR1 KGHSH, CDR2 LQKENI. The CDR3 extends over 14 amino acids. V was pared by 3 bases and J by 5 bases, with 1 base of the junction left unmatched. Here the CDR3 DNA reads TGTGCCAGCTCACCCAGCGGGGGGGACAATGAGCAGTTCTTC. Translation gives CASSPSGGDNEQFF. Full variable domain (outside the CDR3, taken from reference TRBV18 and TRBJ2-1): NAGVMQNPRHLVRRRGQEARLRCSPMKGHSHVYWYRQLPEEGLKFMVYLQKENIIDESGMPKERFSAEFPKEGPSILRIQQVVRGDSAAYFCASSPSGGDNEQFFGPGTRLTVL.

Comments on this clone: The same CDR3 also results from other DNA sequences found in this sample. The rearrangement joins TRBV19 to TRBJ1-1; D gene ambiguous. The CDR3 consists of 13 residues. V was pared by 3 bases and J by 1 base, with 6 bases between. The germline V gene has CDR1 LNHDA and CDR2 SQIVND (reference sequence). CDR3 coding DNA: TGTGCCAGTAGTATCTTTCGGAACACTGAAGCTTTCTTT. Encoded protein: CASSIFRNTEAFF.

The gene calls are TRBV11-3 and TRBJ2-7; TRBD1 aligns across 9 bases. After removal of 5 bases from V and 7 bases from J, the junction contained 9 bases not matched to a gene. CDR1 SGHNT and CDR2 YENEEA come from the germline V gene. There are 14 residues in the CDR3. CDR3: CASSLGQGRREQYF. CDR3 DNA sequence: TGTGCCAGCAGCCTCGGACAGGGGCGAAGGGAGCAGTACTTC.